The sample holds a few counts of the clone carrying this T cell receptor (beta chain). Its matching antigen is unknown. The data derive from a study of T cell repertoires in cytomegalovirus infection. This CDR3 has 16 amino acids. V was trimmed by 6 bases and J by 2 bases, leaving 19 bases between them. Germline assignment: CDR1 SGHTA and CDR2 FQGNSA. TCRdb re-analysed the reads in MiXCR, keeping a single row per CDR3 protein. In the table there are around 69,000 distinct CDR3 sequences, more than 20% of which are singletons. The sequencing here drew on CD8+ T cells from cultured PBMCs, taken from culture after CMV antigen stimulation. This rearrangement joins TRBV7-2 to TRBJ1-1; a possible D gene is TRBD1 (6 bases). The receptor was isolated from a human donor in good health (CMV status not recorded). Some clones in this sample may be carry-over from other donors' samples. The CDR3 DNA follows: TGTGCCAGCAGAGCTCCAAAGGGGGACTCTAACACTGAAGCTTTCTTT. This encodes CASRAPKGDSNTEAFF.